Below, 23 T cell receptor beta chains from the same sample are listed, as sequenced in a study of blood T cell repertoires in COVID-19. Assay: immunoSEQ multiplex PCR; the TCRdb copy retains only in-frame clones and omits some. The sample has some 200,000 clones; about 85% are singletons. The sequenced sample consisted of peripheral blood. These receptors came from a woman aged 18-35 years who had recovered from COVID-19.

The chain uses TRBV11-2 and TRBJ1-1; D is unclear. Trimming took 2 bases from V and 3 from J, leaving 13 bases between them. This CDR3 comprises 15 residues. Looked up from germline, CDR1 is SGHAT and CDR2 is FQNNGV. DNA for the CDR3: TGTGCCAGCAGCTTAACCAACAGTGGGTACACTGAAGCTTTCTTT. It codes for CASSLTNSGYTEAFF.

The rearrangement joins TRBV4-3 to TRBJ2-2; D gene uncertain. The V gene lost 1 base and the J gene lost 1 base, with 4 bases spanning the gap. The CDR3 is 14 residues long. Germline V gene lookup returns CDR1 LGHNA and CDR2 YSLEER. CDR3 nucleotides: TGCGCCAGCAGCCAAGCCTGGAACACCGGGGAGCTGTTTTTT. Its protein is CASSQAWNTGELFF.

The chain couples TRBV4-3 to TRBJ2-1; TRBD2 aligns across 9 bases. CDR1 is LGHNA and CDR2 is YSLEER in the germline V gene. The V and J ends lost 1 base and 8 bases, in that order; junction bases with no gene match: 12. This CDR3 is 17 amino acids long. The CDR3 sequence: CASSQGPLREGPHEQFF. The CDR3 nucleotides read TGCGCCAGCAGCCAAGGTCCTCTGCGGGAGGGCCCGCATGAGCAGTTCTTC.

The chain has TRBV9 and TRBJ1-1, with D tentatively TRBD1 (6 bases). Trimming cost V 3 bases and J 5 bases, with 14 bases left between them. The CDR3 has 14 residues. CDR1 and CDR2 from the germline V gene are SGDLS and YYNGEE. CDR3 bases: TGTGCCAGCAGCGAAGGGGGAAGGGGGACTGAAGCTTTCTTT. This sequence encodes CASSEGGRGTEAFF.

This sequence joins TRBV6-5 and TRBJ1-1, with D hard to call. The CDR3 runs to 11 residues. V lost 3 bases and J 8 bases, leaving 7 bases between the germline ends. CDR1 and CDR2 (germline): MNHEY, SVGAGI. CDR3 region: CASSYLSEAFF. CDR3 coding DNA: TGTGCCAGCAGTTATTTGAGCGAAGCTTTCTTT.

This clone was seen more than once but under ten times. This chain connects TRBV7-9 to TRBJ2-1, with 10 bases fitting TRBD1. Germline V gives CDR1 SEHNR, CDR2 FQNEAQ (reference sequence). J was trimmed by 3 bases and V by 5 bases; bases with no gene match: 7. This CDR3 contains 16 residues. The CDR3 sequence is CASSHDGQGDYNEQFF. Here the CDR3 DNA reads TGTGCCAGCAGCCACGATGGACAGGGGGACTACAATGAGCAGTTCTTC.

The V and J genes are TRBV7-3 and TRBJ2-1; 8 bases map to TRBD2. CDR1 and CDR2 (germline): SGHTA, FQGTGA. The J segment lost 7 bases and the V segment lost 0 bases, leaving 14 bases of the junction unmatched. The CDR3 runs to 18 residues. CDR3 sequence reads: CASSLTLVAGQTGNEQFF. The CDR3 region has the DNA TGTGCCAGCAGCTTAACGTTAGTAGCGGGACAAACGGGAAATGAGCAGTTCTTC.

The count of this clone is one. The gene calls are TRBV3-1 (or the pseudogene TRBV3-2) and TRBJ2-3, with TRBD2 as a possible D gene (6 bases). The V and J ends lost 5 bases and 4 bases respectively, with 19 bases between them. The CDR3 extends over 16 amino acids. Germline CDR1 is LGHDT and CDR2 is YNNKEL (reference sequence). CDR3 sequence: CASSTGTLRRADTQYF. Here the CDR3 DNA reads TGTGCCAGCAGCACCGGGACCCTTCGGAGGGCAGATACGCAGTATTTT.

V is TRBV4-1 and J is TRBJ2-1; a possible D gene is TRBD2 (6 bases). V was cut by 0 bases and J by 6 bases, with 15 bases left in between. The CDR3 covers 16 residues. The germline CDR1 and CDR2 sequences are MGHRA and YSYEKL. The CDR3 DNA is TGCGCCAGCAGCCAAGAGCGTCCTATAGCGGTCAATGAGCAGTTCTTC. Amino acid sequence: CASSQERPIAVNEQFF.

The V gene is TRBV7-9, the J gene TRBJ1-2; D ambiguous. This CDR3 is built from 12 residues. CDR1 is SEHNR and CDR2 is FQNEAQ in the germline V gene (reference sequence). The germline V and J ends were trimmed by 3 bases and 8 bases, with 10 bases remaining between them. CDR3: CASSFDVGGYTF. The CDR3 DNA reads as TGTGCCAGCAGCTTTGACGTCGGGGGCTACACCTTC.

This chain links TRBV7-2 with TRBJ2-1; 13 nucleotides match TRBD2. The CDR3 is 15 amino acids. V lost 5 bases and J lost 8; bases outside the gene matches: 6. Germline CDR1 SGHTA, CDR2 FQGNSA. The CDR3 sequence is CASSDRTSGSDEQFF. The CDR3 bases are TGTGCCAGCAGCGACCGGACTAGCGGGAGCGATGAGCAGTTCTTC.

This clone came up a few times. The genes are TRBV19 and TRBJ1-4, with 8 bases matching TRBD1. In germline, CDR1 is LNHDA, CDR2 SQIVND (reference sequence). The CDR3 runs to 15 residues. V shed 5 bases, J shed 8 bases, and the junction held 10 bases outside the gene matches. CDR3 protein: CASSDQGARREKLFF. In nucleotides, the CDR3 is TGTGCCAGTAGTGATCAGGGGGCGCGGAGAGAAAAACTGTTTTTT.

J is TRBJ2-2 and V is TRBV9; weak D call: TRBD1 (6 bases). CDR1 SGDLS and CDR2 YYNGEE come from the germline V gene. Trimming removed 4 bases at V and 1 base at J, with 11 bases between. CDR3 length: 15 amino acids. The CDR3 region is CASSSYRVNTGELFF. The DNA of the CDR3 is TGTGCCAGCAGCTCATACAGGGTGAACACCGGGGAGCTGTTTTTT.

The CDR3, as DNA: TGTGCCAGCATCCAAGGTGTGGGCTTGGAGACCCAGTACTTC. It translates to CASIQGVGLETQYF. The chain has TRBV11-2 and TRBJ2-5; no reliable D call. V shed 7 bases and J shed 5 bases, with 17 bases lying between them. Germline V gene sequence: CDR1 SGHAT, CDR2 FQNNGV. This CDR3 has 14 residues.

This chain links TRBV20-1 with TRBJ1-5, with 9 bases matching TRBD1. J was trimmed by 5 bases and V by 3 bases; bases with no gene match: 8. The CDR3 runs to 15 residues. Germline assignment: CDR1 DFQATT and CDR2 SNEGSKA (reference sequence). DNA of the CDR3: TGCAGTGCTAGTTCTGGACAGGGGTTGTATCAGCCCCAGCATTTT. This gives the protein CSASSGQGLYQPQHF.

CDR3 in DNA: TGTGCCAGCAGTTTCCGGACAGCCCAAGCCTACACCTTC. It yields the protein CASSFRTAQAYTF. The chain carries TRBV28 and TRBJ1-2, with D tentatively TRBD1 (6 bases). The CDR3 length is 13 residues. The germline CDR1 and CDR2 sequences are MDHEN and SYDVKM. Trimming removed 3 bases at V and 10 bases at J, with 15 bases between.

V gene TRBV29-1 combines with J gene TRBJ2-5; 8 nucleotides match TRBD2. Germline V gene data show CDR1 as SQVTM and CDR2 as ANQGSEA. V gave up 7 bases and J gave up 0 bases; unmatched junction bases: 4. CDR3 size: 13 residues. The CDR3 bases are TGCAGCGCCCGGGGGGGGTACCAAGAGACCCAGTACTTC. This codes for CSARGGYQETQYF.

This chain connects TRBV21-1 to TRBJ1-3; TRBD1 was called by the table and not checked on the DNA. TRBV21-1 is recorded as a pseudogene. The CDR3 sequence is 18 residues long. CDR3 sequence: CASSKRGTESGSGNTIYF. The CDR3, as DNA: TGTGCCAGCAGCAAAAGGGGGACCGAGTCTGGCTCTGGAAACACCATATATTTT.

The rearrangement links TRBV24-1 to TRBJ1-5; D not resolved. Trimming pared 2 bases from V and 5 bases from J, leaving 6 bases between. This CDR3 region has 13 residues. Germline lookup yields CDR1 KGHDR and CDR2 SFDVKD. CDR3 residues: CATSDYGDQPQHF. The CDR3 region has the DNA TGTGCCACCAGTGATTACGGGGATCAGCCCCAGCATTTT.

V is TRBV7-9 and J is TRBJ2-1, with 7 bases aligning to TRBD2. V was clipped by 6 bases and J by 8 bases; unmatched bases: 19. This CDR3 has 17 amino acids. Germline CDR1 is SEHNR and CDR2 is FQNEAQ (reference sequence). The DNA of the CDR3 is TGTGCCAGCAGTAAAGTAGCGGGCGTCCTTTCCGGCGATGAGCAGTTCTTC. This translates into CASSKVAGVLSGDEQFF.

The chain carries TRBV2 and TRBJ2-1; TRBD2 aligns across 9 bases. This CDR3 region has 13 residues. Trimming removed 1 base from V and 9 bases from J; junction bases left unmatched: 1. Germline assignment: CDR1 SNHLY and CDR2 FYNNEI. DNA for the CDR3: TGTGCCAGCAGTGAAGGGCGGGAGGGTGAGCAGTTCTTC. This gives the protein CASSEGREGEQFF. The whole variable domain, remainder taken from reference TRBV2 and TRBJ2-1, is EPEVTQTPSHQVTQMGQEVILRCVPISNHLYFYWYRQILGQKVEFLVSFYNNEISEKSEIFDDQFSVERPDGSNFTLKIRSTKLEDSAMYFCASSEGREGEQFFGPGTRLTVL.

The chain carries TRBV5-1 and TRBJ2-2; D remains ambiguous. The length of the CDR3 is 15 residues. CDR1 and CDR2 from the germline V gene are SGHRS and YFSETQ. Between the trimmed V and J ends, which lost 2 bases and 0 bases, there was a span of 8 bases. The DNA for the CDR3 is TGCGCCAGCAGCTTCGGTTCTACGAACACCGGGGAGCTGTTTTTT. Its translation: CASSFGSTNTGELFF.

This clone was counted only a few times. The chain has TRBV12-5 and TRBJ1-5; D is possibly TRBD1 (6 bases). Germline V lookup: CDR1 LGHNT, CDR2 FRNRAP. The CDR3 covers 19 residues. The V and J ends lost 3 bases and 5 bases respectively, with 26 bases between them. CDR3 loop: CASGFVADERTATHQPQHF. The CDR3 nucleotides read TGTGCTAGTGGTTTCGTAGCTGACGAGAGGACAGCAACACATCAGCCCCAGCATTTT.